These 8 T cell receptor beta chains share one sample of origin, sequenced in a study of early T cells in non-severe SARS-CoV-2 infection. TCRdb re-called the 5' RACE reads through MiXCR, storing one row per CDR3 protein. The repertoire consists of around 62,000 distinct CDR3 sequences, with roughly 5% occurring once and the leading ten covering approximately 4.9%. Specimen: whole blood. The receptors were sampled from an adult who was a healthcare worker with PCR-confirmed SARS-CoV-2 infection or an uninfected control (not recorded which).

The table lists this clonotype with many counts. The chain has TRBV19 and TRBJ2-1; possible D gene TRBD2, 5 bases. The CDR3 sequence is 14 residues long. The V end was cut by 7 bases, the J end by 2 bases, with 12 bases between. Germline V gene data show CDR1 as LNHDA and CDR2 as SQIVND (reference sequence). CDR3 bases: TGTGCCAGTACCCCGAGGACTCCCTACAATGAGCAGTTCTTC. Encoded protein: CASTPRTPYNEQFF.

V gene TRBV20-1 combines with J gene TRBJ1-5; 10 positions match TRBD1. V lost 5 bases and J lost 4; bases outside the gene matches: 2. The germline V gene encodes CDR1 DFQATT and CDR2 SNEGSKA (reference sequence). The CDR3 length is 13 residues. CDR3 sequence (DNA): TGCAGTGCTGCGGACAGGGGGAATCAGCCCCAGCATTTT. It specifies CSAADRGNQPQHF.

This chain connects TRBV20-1 to TRBJ1-1; D may be TRBD1 (5 bases). The germline V and J ends were trimmed by 5 bases and 0 bases, with 13 bases remaining between them. Germline assignment: CDR1 DFQATT and CDR2 SNEGSKA (reference sequence). The CDR3 is made up of 14 amino acids. The CDR3: CSAEGTVVNTEAFF. DNA for the CDR3: TGCAGTGCTGAAGGGACCGTAGTGAACACTGAAGCTTTCTTT.

In its sample, this clonotype was seen many times. The rearrangement uses TRBV14 and TRBJ2-3, with 7 nucleotides matching TRBD2. CDR1 is SGHDN and CDR2 is FVKESK in the germline V gene. This CDR3 is built from 16 residues. Losses at the gene ends were 1 base for V and 2 bases for J; bases not matched to a gene: 6. The CDR3 sequence is CASSQGTSADTDTQYF. The CDR3 DNA is TGTGCCAGCAGCCAAGGGACTAGTGCGGACACAGATACGCAGTATTTT.

This clonotype has just a few counts. V usage is TRBV7-2 and J usage is TRBJ2-2, with TRBD2 matching 7 bases. The CDR3 extends over 15 amino acids. The V gene end was trimmed by 3 bases and the J gene end by 5 bases; junction bases not matched to a gene: 6. Germline V gene lookup returns CDR1 SGHTA and CDR2 FQGNSA. The CDR3 sequence is CASSFAPSGTGELFF. The CDR3 nucleotides read TGTGCCAGCAGCTTCGCTCCTAGCGGAACCGGGGAGCTGTTTTTT.

This clonotype occurred many times. The chain joins TRBV7-9 to TRBJ2-1; D gene ambiguous. The CDR3 extends over 13 amino acids. The V gene's germline CDR1 is SEHNR and CDR2 FQNEAQ (reference sequence). The V gene lost 5 bases and the J gene lost 9 bases, with 14 bases spanning the gap. CDR3 nucleotide sequence: TGTGCCAGCAGCCCAAGCATACCTATTGAGCAGTTCTTC. Translation gives CASSPSIPIEQFF.

J is TRBJ2-3 and V is TRBV6-1; the D call may be TRBD1 or TRBD2 (5 bases each). The CDR3 is made up of 15 amino acids. V lost 5 bases and J 5 bases, leaving 17 bases between the germline ends. The germline CDR1 and CDR2 sequences are MNHNS and SASEGT. The CDR3 DNA is TGTGCCAGCAGTTACACCGGGACGTTGAAAGATACGCAGTATTTT. Translation: CASSYTGTLKDTQYF.

This clonotype was observed many times. This chain uses TRBV7-2 with TRBJ1-5; D remains ambiguous. CDR1 and CDR2 (germline): SGHTA, FQGNSA. There are 14 residues in the CDR3. V dropped 2 bases and J dropped 10 bases, with 15 bases sitting between them. This CDR3 reads CASSLQVSDPPQHF. Here the CDR3 DNA reads TGTGCCAGCAGCTTACAGGTTTCCGACCCACCCCAGCATTTT.